This T cell receptor (beta chain) was captured by sequencing in a study of cytomegalovirus exposure and HLA in healthy donors. Findings and caveats of the study: The number of N-insertions in an Asian-associated ancestry cluster was reportedly below the approximately 700-donor mean in a later analysis. A later analysis showed that HLA-associated TCR beta chains had undergone more clonal expansion than equally common others.

This CDR3 is 12 amino acids long. The ends were cut back, 6 bases at V and 6 bases at J, with 12 bases in the middle. Germline V lookup: CDR1 MGHDK, CDR2 SYGVNS. The PCR used 60 Vbeta and 13 Jbeta primers. Sequenced by immunoSEQ multiplex PCR; TCRdb stores in-frame clones only, minus some. This sample carries fewer than 45,000 clones, 60% to 75% of them seen once, and the ten largest clones take nearly 4%. With regard to this clone: Its target is unknown.

This clonotype was sampled from a man between 40 and 49 years old in good health and CMV-seronegative. Material for sequencing was PBMCs. The V call is TRBV25-1, the J call TRBJ2-7, with D tentatively TRBD2 (6 bases). CDR3 sequence: CASSLVGGEQYF. CDR3 DNA sequence: TGTGCCAGCAGCCTCGTGGGGGGCGAGCAGTACTTC.